Below, one TCR beta chain is given with its context. Its antigen is not known. The sample originates from a study of shared clonotypes between healthy human individuals. Findings and limits, study-wide: The four-donor shared clonotypes exceeded non-shared clonotypes in generation probability, with non-shared ones scoring lower.

TCRdb's table, derived via immunoSEQ multiplex PCR, lists solely in-frame clones and lacks some. Altogether fewer than 2.5 million clones are present, approximately 93% being singletons, with the ten largest covering 0.36%. The V gene lost 6 bases and the J gene lost 5 bases, with 25 bases spanning the gap. There are 17 residues in the CDR3. CDR1 is SEHNR and CDR2 is FQNEAQ in the germline V gene (reference sequence). The V call is TRBV7-9, the J call TRBJ2-5; D possibly corresponds to TRBD1 (6 bases). Sequencing was performed on naive CD4+ T cells from PBMCs. The sample's subset: CD45RA+ positively selected. This TCR came from a young man in good health. Some clones in this sample may be carry-over from other donors' samples. The CDR3 DNA reads as TGTGCCAGCAGTCCTACTACAGGGAAGGCGTTTCGGGAGACCCAGTACTTC. As protein: CASSPTTGKAFRETQYF.